Each of the 9 T cell receptor beta chains below was sequenced from the same sample in a study of beta chain features in type 1 diabetes. Sequencing targeted expressed TCRB transcripts, as all isolated RNA had been reverse transcribed. Method: immunoSEQ multiplex PCR; TCRdb's copy keeps in-frame clones and lacks some. The sample yields around 190,000 clones, approximately 13% seen once. The sample consisted of central memory CD4+ T cells from blood. The receptors were sampled from a woman between 18 and 29 years old in good health.

There are a few counts of this clone. The genes are TRBV19 and TRBJ2-7, with D uncertain. CDR1 LNHDA and CDR2 SQIVND come from the germline V gene (reference sequence). The CDR3 is 14 residues long. The germline V and J ends were trimmed by 2 bases and 3 bases, with 11 bases remaining between them. The CDR3 loop reads CASSIKRQSYEQYF. The CDR3 DNA reads TGTGCCAGTAGTATAAAGAGGCAGAGCTACGAGCAGTACTTC.

The rearrangement links TRBV4-3 to TRBJ1-1; 8 nucleotides match TRBD1. CDR1 and CDR2 from the germline V gene are LGHNA and YSLEER. This CDR3 contains 14 residues. With V trimmed by 2 bases and J by 5 bases, 4 bases remained unmatched. CDR3 nucleotide sequence: TGCGCCAGCAGCCAACAGGGGGCGAGGACTGAAGCTTTCTTT. Its translation: CASSQQGARTEAFF.

This clone was seen a handful of times. The chain recombines TRBV29-1 with TRBJ2-1, with 7 bases identical to TRBD2. CDR1 and CDR2 from the germline V gene are SQVTM and ANQGSEA. Losses at the gene ends were 4 bases for V and 0 bases for J; bases not matched to a gene: 6. CDR3 length equals 15 residues. The DNA of the CDR3 is TGCAGCGTTGGGGTAGCGGGTAGCTCCTACAATGAGCAGTTCTTC. Translating gives CSVGVAGSSYNEQFF.

CDR3 DNA: TGTGCCAGCAGGGCAGGTAGTAGCAATCAGCCCCAGCATTTT. This encodes CASRAGSSNQPQHF. The chain recombines TRBV7-8 with TRBJ1-5, with no clear D. The V gene's germline CDR1 is SGHVS and CDR2 FQNEAQ. V lost 6 bases and J lost 0, with 9 bases in between. This CDR3 has 14 amino acids.

This clone was counted only a few times. The V call is TRBV5-1, the J call TRBJ2-1; 10 nucleotides align to TRBD2. V lost 3 bases to trimming and J lost 6 bases; unmatched junction nucleotides: 18. Germline loops: CDR1 SGHRS, CDR2 YFSETQ. The CDR3 has 19 residues. CDR3 nucleotides: TGCGCCAGCAGCTCAACGGGACTAGCGACCCCAAGGGAGTCCAATGAGCAGTTCTTC. Its protein is CASSSTGLATPRESNEQFF.

The chain combines TRBV25-1 with TRBJ2-2, with 9 positions matching TRBD1. Germline CDR1 MGHDK, CDR2 SYGVNS. V lost 4 bases, J lost 3 bases, and 3 bases stayed unmatched. CDR3 length: 15 amino acids. This CDR3 reads CASSGTGVYTGELFF. In DNA form, the CDR3 reads TGTGCCAGCAGTGGGACAGGGGTCTACACCGGGGAGCTGTTTTTT.

The rearrangement joins TRBV4-3 to TRBJ2-2; D possibly corresponds to TRBD2 (5 bases). Germline V lookup: CDR1 LGHNA, CDR2 YSLEER. The CDR3 contains 17 residues. The V gene lost 0 bases and the J gene lost 6 bases, with 17 bases spanning the gap. The CDR3 coding sequence is TGCGCCAGCAGCCAAGACCGAACTAGATCGGTCTCCGGGGAGCTGTTTTTT. This sequence encodes CASSQDRTRSVSGELFF.

The rearrangement uses TRBV27 and TRBJ2-7, with TRBD1 matching over 7 bases. V dropped 6 bases and J dropped 0; count of bases not matched to a gene: 11. Looked up from germline, CDR1 is MNHEY and CDR2 is SMNVEV (reference sequence). The CDR3 contains 16 residues. As DNA, the CDR3 is TGTGCCAGCAGCAAGGGACAGACTCTTAGCTCCTACGAGCAGTACTTC. Translated: CASSKGQTLSSYEQYF.

This chain links TRBV4-1 with TRBJ2-5, with 10 bases fitting TRBD2. CDR1 MGHRA and CDR2 YSYEKL come from the germline V gene. After removal of 4 bases from V and 5 bases from J, the junction contained 19 bases not matched to a gene. The CDR3 covers 19 residues. The CDR3: CASSLLGLAGEARGETQYF. The CDR3 DNA reads as TGCGCCAGCAGCCTCCTGGGGCTAGCGGGAGAGGCACGGGGGGAGACCCAGTACTTC.